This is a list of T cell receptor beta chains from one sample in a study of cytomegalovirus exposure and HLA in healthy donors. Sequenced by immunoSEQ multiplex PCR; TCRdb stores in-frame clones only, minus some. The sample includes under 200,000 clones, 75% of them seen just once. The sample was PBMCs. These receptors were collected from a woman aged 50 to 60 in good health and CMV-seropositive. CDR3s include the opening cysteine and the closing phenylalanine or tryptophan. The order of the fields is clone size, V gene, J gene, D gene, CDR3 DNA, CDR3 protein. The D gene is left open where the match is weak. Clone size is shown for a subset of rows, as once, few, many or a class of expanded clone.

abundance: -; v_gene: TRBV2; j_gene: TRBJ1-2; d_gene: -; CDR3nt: TGTGCCAGCAGGAGCGCGGGTCTCGGCTACACCTTC; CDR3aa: CASRSAGLGYTF
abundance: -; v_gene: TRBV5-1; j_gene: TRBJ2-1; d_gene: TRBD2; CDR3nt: TGCGCCAGCAGCCGGGGACTAGCGGACGAAATCTACAATGAGCAGTTCTTC; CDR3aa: CASSRGLADEIYNEQFF
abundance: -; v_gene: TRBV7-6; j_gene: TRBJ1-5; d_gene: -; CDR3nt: TGTGCCAGCAGCTTAGGACGGGGCAATCAGCCCCAGCATTTT; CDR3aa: CASSLGRGNQPQHF
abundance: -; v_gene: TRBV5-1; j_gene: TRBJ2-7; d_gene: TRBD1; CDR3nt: TGCGCCAGCACCTCCCAAGTGGGACAGGGTCTTAACGAGCAGTACTTC; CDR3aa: CASTSQVGQGLNEQYF
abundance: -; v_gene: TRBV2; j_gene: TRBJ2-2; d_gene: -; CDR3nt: TGTGCCAGCAGGCCGGTCTTCACCGGGGAGCTGTTTTTT; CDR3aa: CASRPVFTGELFF
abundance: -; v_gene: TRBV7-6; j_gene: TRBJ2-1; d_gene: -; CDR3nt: TGTGCCAGCAGCTTTTCGGTTGGGGGGTCCTACAATGAGCAGTTCTTC; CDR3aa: CASSFSVGGSYNEQFF
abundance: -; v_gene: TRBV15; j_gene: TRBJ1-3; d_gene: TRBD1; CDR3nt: TGTGCCACCAGCAGAGATAGAGGGACAGGGCTTGGAAACACCATATATTTT; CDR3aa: CATSRDRGTGLGNTIYF
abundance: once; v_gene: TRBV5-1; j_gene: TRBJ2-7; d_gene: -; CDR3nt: TGCGCCAGCAGCGCCGCGGGTCACTCCTACGAGCAGTACTTC; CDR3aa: CASSAAGHSYEQYF
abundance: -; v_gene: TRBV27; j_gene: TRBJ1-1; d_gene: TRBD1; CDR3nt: TGTGCCAGCAGCAGGGGACAGCTCCACACTGAAGCTTTCTTT; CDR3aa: CASSRGQLHTEAFF
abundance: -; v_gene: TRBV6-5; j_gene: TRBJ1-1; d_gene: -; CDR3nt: TGTGCCACTTCCGAGGGTATGGGCCGTGCAGCTTTCTTT; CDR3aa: CATSEGMGRAAFF
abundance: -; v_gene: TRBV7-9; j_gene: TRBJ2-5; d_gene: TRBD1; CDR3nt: TGTGCCAGCAGCTTAGTAGGAGGACAGGGGGAAGAGACCCAGTACTTC; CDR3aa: CASSLVGGQGEETQYF
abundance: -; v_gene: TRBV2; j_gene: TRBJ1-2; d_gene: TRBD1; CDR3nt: TGTGCCAGCAGTGAACTGGGACAGGGAACTTATGGCTACACCTTC; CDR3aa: CASSELGQGTYGYTF
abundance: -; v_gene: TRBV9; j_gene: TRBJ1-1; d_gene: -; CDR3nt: TGTGCCAGCAGCGTAGCGGGGGGGAAAGCTTTCTTT; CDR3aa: CASSVAGGKAFF
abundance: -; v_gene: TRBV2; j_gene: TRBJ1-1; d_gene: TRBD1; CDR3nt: TGTGCCAGCACCCTCAGACAGGGCGACACTGAAGCTTTCTTT; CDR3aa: CASTLRQGDTEAFF
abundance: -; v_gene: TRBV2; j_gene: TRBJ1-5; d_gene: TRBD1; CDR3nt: TGTGCCAGCAGTGAACAGGGGGCGGGTCAGCCCCAGCATTTT; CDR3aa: CASSEQGAGQPQHF
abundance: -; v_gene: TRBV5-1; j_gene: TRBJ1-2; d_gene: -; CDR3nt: TGCGCCAGCAGCTTAAGGGGCAGGGGCGATGGCTACACCTTC; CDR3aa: CASSLRGRGDGYTF
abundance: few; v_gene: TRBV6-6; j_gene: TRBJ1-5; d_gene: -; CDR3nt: TGTGCCAGCACAGGTTGGGCTGATCAGCCCCAGCATTTT; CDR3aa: CASTGWADQPQHF
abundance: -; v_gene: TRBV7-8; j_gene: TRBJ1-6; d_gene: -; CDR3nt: TGTGCCAGCAGCCTCTCAGGGACTTATAATTCACCCCTCCACTTT; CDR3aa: CASSLSGTYNSPLHF
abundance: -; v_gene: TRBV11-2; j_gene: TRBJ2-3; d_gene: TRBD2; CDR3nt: TGTGCCAGCAGCCCCTCTAGCGGGGGGTTCACAGATACGCAGTATTTT; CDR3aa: CASSPSSGGFTDTQYF
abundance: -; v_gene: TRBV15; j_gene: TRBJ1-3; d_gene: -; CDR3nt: TGTGCCACCAGCAGTGGACAGTTCTCTGGAAACACCATATATTTT; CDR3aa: CATSSGQFSGNTIYF
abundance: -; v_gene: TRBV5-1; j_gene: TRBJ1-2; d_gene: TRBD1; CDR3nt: TGCGCCAGCAGCTTGGTAGGGCAGGGGGGCGGCTACACCTTC; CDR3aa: CASSLVGQGGGYTF
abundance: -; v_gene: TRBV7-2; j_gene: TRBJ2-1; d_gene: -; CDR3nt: TGTGCCAGCAGCTTTGTGACAGCTAGCTCCTACAATGAGCAGTTCTTC; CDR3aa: CASSFVTASSYNEQFF
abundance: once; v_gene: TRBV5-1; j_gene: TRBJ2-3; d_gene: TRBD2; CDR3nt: TGCGCCAGCGAGCGCGGGACTAGCGGGGCCGCAGATACGCAGTATTTT; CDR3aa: CASERGTSGAADTQYF
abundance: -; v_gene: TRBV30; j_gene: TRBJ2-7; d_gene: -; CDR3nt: TGTGCCTGGAGTCTCGGTCTAGCTGTCTACGAGCAGTACTTC; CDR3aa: CAWSLGLAVYEQYF
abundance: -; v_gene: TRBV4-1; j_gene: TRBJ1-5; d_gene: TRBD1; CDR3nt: TGCGCCAGCAGCCAAGTCTTGAGTCCAGGGGGTCGGTGGAATCAGCCCCAGCATTTT; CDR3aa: CASSQVLSPGGRWNQPQHF
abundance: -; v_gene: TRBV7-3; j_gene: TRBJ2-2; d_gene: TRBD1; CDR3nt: TGTGCCAGCAGCGCCCCCGTGGACAGGGGGATTTCCGGGGAGCTGTTTTTT; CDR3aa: CASSAPVDRGISGELFF
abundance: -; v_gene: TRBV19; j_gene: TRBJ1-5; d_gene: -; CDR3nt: TGTGCCAGCGGGGACATCAGCAATCAGCCCCAGCATTTT; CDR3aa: CASGDISNQPQHF
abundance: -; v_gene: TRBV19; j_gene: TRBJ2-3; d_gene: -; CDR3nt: TGTGCCAGTAGTGTACAGTTTTGGGATACGCAGTATTTT; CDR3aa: CASSVQFWDTQYF
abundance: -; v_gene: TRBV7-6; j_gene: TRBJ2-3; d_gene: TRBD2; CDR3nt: TGTGCCAGCAGCGCAGAGCCAGCGGGGGGGCTGAATACGCAGTATTTT; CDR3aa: CASSAEPAGGLNTQYF
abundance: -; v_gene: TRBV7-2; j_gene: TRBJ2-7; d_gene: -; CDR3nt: TGTGCCAGCAGCCCGTTCCAGGGAAGTGAGCAGTACTTC; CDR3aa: CASSPFQGSEQYF
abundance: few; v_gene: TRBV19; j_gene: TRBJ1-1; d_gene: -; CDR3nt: TGTGCCAGTAGTATAGGAGGAGGTGGCACTGAAGCTTTCTTT; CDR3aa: CASSIGGGGTEAFF
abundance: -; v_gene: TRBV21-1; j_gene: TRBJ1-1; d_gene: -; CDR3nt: TGTGCCAGCAGCATTATAGAGGCAATGAACACTGAAGCTTTCTTT; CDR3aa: CASSIIEAMNTEAFF
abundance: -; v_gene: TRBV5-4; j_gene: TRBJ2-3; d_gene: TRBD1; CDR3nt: TGTGCCAGCAGCGGTGGACAGGATCACACAGATACGCAGTATTTT; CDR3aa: CASSGGQDHTDTQYF
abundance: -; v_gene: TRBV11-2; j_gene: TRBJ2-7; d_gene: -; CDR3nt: TGTGCCAGCAGCTTGAAAGAGAAGCAGTACTTC; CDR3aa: CASSLKEKQYF
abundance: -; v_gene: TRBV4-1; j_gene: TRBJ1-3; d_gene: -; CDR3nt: TGCGCCAGCAGCGGCGGCAACTACTCTGGAAACACCATATATTTT; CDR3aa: CASSGGNYSGNTIYF
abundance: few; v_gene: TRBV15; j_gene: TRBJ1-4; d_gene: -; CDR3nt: TGTGCCACCAGACCGGGACACGGTCGGGGAAAACTGTTTTTT; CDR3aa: CATRPGHGRGKLFF
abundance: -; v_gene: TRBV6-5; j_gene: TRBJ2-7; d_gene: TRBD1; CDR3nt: TGTGCCAGCGGACCGACAGGGGTTGAGGACGAGCAGTACTTC; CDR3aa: CASGPTGVEDEQYF
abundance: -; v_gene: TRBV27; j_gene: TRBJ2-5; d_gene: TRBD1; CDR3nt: TGTGCCAGCAAACCAGGGGGCTGGGAGACCCAGTACTTC; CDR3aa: CASKPGGWETQYF
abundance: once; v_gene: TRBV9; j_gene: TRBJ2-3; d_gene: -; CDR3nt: TGTGCCAGCAGCGTAATAGCGGCTGATACGCAGTATTTT; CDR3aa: CASSVIAADTQYF
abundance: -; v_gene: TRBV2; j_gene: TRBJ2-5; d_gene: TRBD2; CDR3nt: TGTGCCAGCAGTCTCATAGCGGGGGGGCCTAGAGAGACCCAGTACTTC; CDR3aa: CASSLIAGGPRETQYF
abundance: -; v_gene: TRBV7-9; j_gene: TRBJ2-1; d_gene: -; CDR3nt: TGTGCCAGCACCCTAGACAGTTCCTACAATGAGCAGTTCTTC; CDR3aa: CASTLDSSYNEQFF
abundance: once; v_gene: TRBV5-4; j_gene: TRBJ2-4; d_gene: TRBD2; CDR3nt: TGTGCCAGCAGCAGCGGGGTGGGCGGGGCCAAAAACATTCAGTACTTC; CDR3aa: CASSSGVGGAKNIQYF
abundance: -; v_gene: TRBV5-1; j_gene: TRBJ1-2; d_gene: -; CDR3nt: TGCGCCAGCAGCGAGAGGACTCGAAATGGCTACACCTTC; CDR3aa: CASSERTRNGYTF
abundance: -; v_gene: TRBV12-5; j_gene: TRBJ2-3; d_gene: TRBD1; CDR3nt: TGTGCTAGTGGCTTAGGGACAGGGTTAGCCACAGATACGCAGTATTTT; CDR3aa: CASGLGTGLATDTQYF
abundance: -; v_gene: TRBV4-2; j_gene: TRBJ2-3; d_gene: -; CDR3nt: TGTGCCAGCAGCCAGGATGTCGGGGGTGCGCAGTATTTT; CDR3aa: CASSQDVGGAQYF
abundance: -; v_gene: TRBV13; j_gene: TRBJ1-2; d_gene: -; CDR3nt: TGTGCCAGCAGCCGGAGAGACCCAAACTATGGCTACACCTTC; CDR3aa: CASSRRDPNYGYTF
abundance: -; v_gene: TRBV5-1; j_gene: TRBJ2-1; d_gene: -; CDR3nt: TGCGCCAGCAGCACAGGGCTGCCCTCCGATGAGCAGTTCTTC; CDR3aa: CASSTGLPSDEQFF
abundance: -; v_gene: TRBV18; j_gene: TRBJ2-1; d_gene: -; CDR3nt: TGTGCCAGCTCACCCTCGGCGCGGGATGCCCACAATGAGCAGTTCTTC; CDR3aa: CASSPSARDAHNEQFF
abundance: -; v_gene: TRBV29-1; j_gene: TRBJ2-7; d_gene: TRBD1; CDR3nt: TGCAGCGTTGATCTCCGGGACAGGGGCTACGAGCAGTACTTC; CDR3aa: CSVDLRDRGYEQYF
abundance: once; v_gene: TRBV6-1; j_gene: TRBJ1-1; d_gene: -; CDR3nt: TGTGCCAGCAGTTTCCGTGGCGGGAACACTGAAGCTTTCTTT; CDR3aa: CASSFRGGNTEAFF
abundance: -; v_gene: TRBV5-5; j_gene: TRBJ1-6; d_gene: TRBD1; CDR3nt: TGTGCCAGCAGCTTGACCTGGGACAGGGGGAATTCACCCCTCCACTTT; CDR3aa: CASSLTWDRGNSPLHF
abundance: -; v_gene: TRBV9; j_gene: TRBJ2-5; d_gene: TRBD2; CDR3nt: TGTGCCAGCAGCGTAGGGGGCGGGGGAGAGACCCAGTACTTC; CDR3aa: CASSVGGGGETQYF
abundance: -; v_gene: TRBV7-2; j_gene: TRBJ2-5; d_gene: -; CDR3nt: TGTGCCAGCAGCTTACGCGGCTCCTCGTGGCAAGAGACCCAGTACTTC; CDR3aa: CASSLRGSSWQETQYF
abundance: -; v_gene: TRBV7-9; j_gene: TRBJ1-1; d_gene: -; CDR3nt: TGTGCCAGCAGCTTAGGTGTGGGGCTGAACACTGAAGCTTTCTTT; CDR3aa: CASSLGVGLNTEAFF
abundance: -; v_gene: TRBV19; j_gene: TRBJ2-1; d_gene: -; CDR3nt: TGTGCCAGTAGTATAACGGGGATCCGGAATGAGCAGTTCTTC; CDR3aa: CASSITGIRNEQFF
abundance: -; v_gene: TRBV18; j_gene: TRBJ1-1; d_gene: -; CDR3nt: TGTGCCAGCTCACCACCCTCACAGGCGTACACTGAAGCTTTCTTT; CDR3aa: CASSPPSQAYTEAFF
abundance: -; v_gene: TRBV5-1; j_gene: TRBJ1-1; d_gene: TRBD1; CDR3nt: TGCGCCAGCAGCTTTACAGGGGTACCGAACACTGAAGCTTTCTTT; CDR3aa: CASSFTGVPNTEAFF
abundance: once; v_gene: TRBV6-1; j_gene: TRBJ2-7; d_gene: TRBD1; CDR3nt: TGTGCCAGCACCGTAGGACAGGGGGCCTACGAGCAGTACTTC; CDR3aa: CASTVGQGAYEQYF
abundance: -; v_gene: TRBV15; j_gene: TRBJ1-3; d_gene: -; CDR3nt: TGTGCCACCAGCAGAGATTTCCAAAACACCATATATTTT; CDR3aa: CATSRDFQNTIYF
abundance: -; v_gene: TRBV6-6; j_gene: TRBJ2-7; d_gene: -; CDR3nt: TGTGCCAGCAGTTCCTGGCCGGAAGGAGGCGAGCAGTACTTC; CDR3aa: CASSSWPEGGEQYF